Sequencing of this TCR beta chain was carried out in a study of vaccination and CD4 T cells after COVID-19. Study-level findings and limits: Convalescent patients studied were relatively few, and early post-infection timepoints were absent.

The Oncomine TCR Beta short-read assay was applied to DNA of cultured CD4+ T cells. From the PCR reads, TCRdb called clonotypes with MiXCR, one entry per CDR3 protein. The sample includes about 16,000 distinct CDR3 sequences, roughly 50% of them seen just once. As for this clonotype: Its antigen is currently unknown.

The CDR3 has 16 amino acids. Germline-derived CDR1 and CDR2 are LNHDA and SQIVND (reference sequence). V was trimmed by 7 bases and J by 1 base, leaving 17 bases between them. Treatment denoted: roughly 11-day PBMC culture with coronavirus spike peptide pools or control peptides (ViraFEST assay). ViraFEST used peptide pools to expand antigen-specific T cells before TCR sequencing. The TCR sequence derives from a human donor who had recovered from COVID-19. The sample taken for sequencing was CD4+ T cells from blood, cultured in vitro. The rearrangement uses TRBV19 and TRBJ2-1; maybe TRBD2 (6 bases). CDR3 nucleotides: TGTGCCAGTATGGGGTTTAGCGGACCGTCCTACAATGAGCAGTTCTTC. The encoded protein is CASMGFSGPSYNEQFF.